This entry features one T cell receptor (beta chain) sequence. What it binds is unknown. The data stem from a study of OX40 agonist ivuxolimab in advanced cancers. The table came from immunoSEQ multiplex PCR; TCRdb's copy has only in-frame clones and leaves some out. This table holds about 25,000 clones, approximately 81% found once. Per the germline V gene, CDR1 is MNHNS and CDR2 is SASEGT. The CDR3 has 15 amino acids. V shed 4 bases, J shed 2 bases, and the junction held 6 bases outside the gene matches. Whole-study results and caveats: Which antigen the expanded peripheral T cells recognized is unknown. Nonresponders included some who also had low normalized T-cell clonal expansion.

The chain carries TRBV6-1 and TRBJ2-7, with TRBD2 matching over 9 bases. The clonotype comes from an adult with an advanced solid tumor such as melanoma, head and neck, liver or kidney cancer. This sample comprised CD4+ or CD8+ T cells sorted from blood, obtained in a trial of the OX40 agonist ivuxolimab. DNA of the CDR3: TGTGCCAGCAGTGCGAGACTAGCGGCCCCCTACGAGCAGTACTTC. It encodes CASSARLAAPYEQYF.